The next 14 T cell receptor beta chains were all read from a single sample in a study of control samples from healthy donors and cancer patients. Only in-frame clones appear in the TCRdb table, and some are missing; sequencing was by immunoSEQ multiplex PCR. This sample has 90,000 to 100,000 clones, with about 88% found just once. Source material: PBMCs. These receptors were collected from a man in his 70s with lung cancer.

The sample holds a few counts of this clone. The chain uses TRBV19 and TRBJ1-4, with D possibly TRBD1 on 6 matching bases. Trimming cost V 6 bases and J 8 bases, with 16 bases left between them. The CDR3 loop spans 14 amino acids. CDR1 and CDR2 from the germline V gene are LNHDA and SQIVND (reference sequence). Here the CDR3 DNA reads TGTGCCAGTAGCCTCAGGGGTTCCTGGGAAAAACTGTTTTTT. It yields the protein CASSLRGSWEKLFF.

This clone was counted a single time. J is TRBJ1-3 and V is TRBV6-5; D call uncertain. The CDR3 is 14 residues long. Trimming stripped 6 bases from V and 4 bases from J, with 13 bases between. CDR1 is MNHEY and CDR2 is SVGAGI in the germline V gene. The CDR3 is CASSHRREGNTIYF. In nucleotides, the CDR3 is TGTGCCAGCAGCCATCGTAGGGAGGGAAACACCATATATTTT.

This chain joins TRBV5-4 and TRBJ2-1, with 14 positions matching TRBD2. Trimming cost V 4 bases and J 4 bases; bases outside gene matches: 7. The CDR3 totals 17 residues. Germline V lookup: CDR1 SGHNT, CDR2 YYREEE (reference sequence). The CDR3 DNA reads TGTGCCAGCAGCCCCCGGACTAGCGGGGGGAATTACAATGAGCAGTTCTTC. It yields the protein CASSPRTSGGNYNEQFF.

This chain uses TRBV30 with TRBJ2-7; D ambiguous. Trimming cost V 7 bases and J 2 bases, with 9 bases left between them. Per the germline V gene, CDR1 is GTSNPN and CDR2 is SVGIG (reference sequence). CDR3 length equals 11 residues. The CDR3, as DNA: TGTGCCTACACAAAGACCTACGAGCAGTACTTC. This codes for CAYTKTYEQYF.

The V call is TRBV24-1, the J call TRBJ2-5, with D hard to call. Germline loops: CDR1 KGHDR, CDR2 SFDVKD. The CDR3 extends over 13 amino acids. The V gene lost 4 bases and the J gene lost 1 base, with 6 bases spanning the gap. DNA of the CDR3: TGTGCCACCAGTGAGAGTATCCAAGAGACCCAGTACTTC. Encoded protein: CATSESIQETQYF.

CDR3 coding DNA: TGTGCCAGCTCACCGGGCCTCCAAGAGACCCAGTACTTC. Residues: CASSPGLQETQYF. The chain is built from TRBV18 and TRBJ2-5; no definite D call. The germline gives CDR1 KGHSH, CDR2 LQKENI. Trimming cost V 3 bases and J 1 base, with 6 bases left between them. The CDR3 totals 13 residues.

This clone was detected only once. This chain connects TRBV10-2 to TRBJ1-6; a possible D gene is TRBD1 (5 bases). The ends were cut back, 3 bases at V and 9 bases at J, with 18 bases in the middle. Per the germline V gene, CDR1 is WSHSY and CDR2 is SAAADI. The CDR3 has 16 amino acids. As DNA, the CDR3 is TGCGCCAGCAGTGACTACGACGGGGGGTTTGGTTCACCCCTCCACTTT. As protein: CASSDYDGGFGSPLHF.

The gene calls are TRBV11-1 and TRBJ2-7; D possibly corresponds to TRBD2 (5 bases). From germline, CDR1 is SGHAT and CDR2 FQDESV (reference sequence). The V end lost 2 bases, the J end lost 2 bases, and 10 bases lay between the germline ends. The CDR3 loop spans 14 amino acids. The CDR3 loop reads CASSLTRVTYEQYF. In DNA form, the CDR3 reads TGTGCCAGCAGCTTAACTAGGGTCACCTACGAGCAGTACTTC. The full variable domain, in which reference TRBV11-1 and TRBJ2-7 provide the parts outside the CDR3, is EAEVAQSPRYKITEKSQAVAFWCDPISGHATLYWYRQILGQGPELLVQFQDESVVDDSQLPKDRFSAERLKGVDSTLKIQPAELGDSAMYLCASSLTRVTYEQYFGPGTRLTVT.

V gene TRBV7-3 combines with J gene TRBJ2-3, with 8 positions matching TRBD2. Germline V CDR1 and CDR2: SGHTA, FQGTGA. The ends lost 5 bases at V and 6 bases at J; junction bases unmatched: 13. The CDR3 contains 16 residues. CDR3 bases: TGTGCCAGCAGCCAAGTAGCGGGGATCCCCCCCGATACGCAGTATTTT. Amino acid sequence: CASSQVAGIPPDTQYF. Using reference TRBV7-3 and TRBJ2-3 for the parts outside the CDR3, the full variable domain is GAGVSQTPSNKVTEKGKYVELRCDPISGHTALYWYRQSLGQGPEFLIYFQGTGAADDSGLPNDRFFAVRPEGSVSTLKIQRTERGDSAVYLCASSQVAGIPPDTQYFGPGTRLTVL.

The rearrangement uses TRBV5-1 and TRBJ1-6; D remains ambiguous. The CDR3 runs to 17 residues. V was cut by 0 bases and J by 2 bases, with 12 bases left in between. Germline V gene lookup returns CDR1 SGHRS and CDR2 YFSETQ. The CDR3: CASSLGLGGTYNSPLHF. The CDR3 nucleotides are TGCGCCAGCAGCTTGGGGTTGGGAGGGACCTATAATTCACCCCTCCACTTT.

The chain combines TRBV7-9 with TRBJ2-3; TRBD1 matches 8 bases. Germline CDR1 and CDR2: SEHNR and FQNEAQ (reference sequence). With V trimmed by 7 bases and J by 14 bases, 14 bases remained unmatched. This CDR3 has 13 residues. CDR3 DNA sequence: TGTGCCAGCACCGCCCAGGGGGCCGCTCAAGGGTATTTT. It translates to CASTAQGAAQGYF.

The V gene is TRBV5-1, the J gene TRBJ2-7; D uncertain. CDR1 and CDR2 (germline): SGHRS, YFSETQ. The CDR3 is made up of 12 amino acids. The V gene lost 4 bases and the J gene lost 3 bases, with 8 bases spanning the gap. This CDR3 reads CASSPSGYEQYF. The CDR3 DNA reads as TGCGCCAGCAGCCCGTCGGGCTACGAGCAGTACTTC.

This chain joins TRBV6-5 and TRBJ2-5; no definite D call. Germline V gene lookup returns CDR1 MNHEY and CDR2 SVGAGI. V lost 8 bases and J 7 bases, leaving 20 bases between the germline ends. The CDR3 is 14 amino acids. For the CDR3, the DNA is TGTGCCAGCGCACCGGTAGACGCGCCTTGGACCCAGTACTTC. Residues: CASAPVDAPWTQYF.

This chain joins TRBV6-5 and TRBJ2-7, with D perhaps matching TRBD1 (5 bases). Deletions cut 6 bases from V and 2 bases from J, with 5 bases between. There are 11 residues in the CDR3. Germline CDR1 is MNHEY and CDR2 is SVGAGI. The DNA of the CDR3 is TGTGCCAGCAGGGACACCTACGAGCAGTACTTC. It yields the protein CASRDTYEQYF.